These T cell receptor beta chains were read from a single sample in a study of control samples from healthy donors and cancer patients. Assay used: immunoSEQ multiplex PCR; TCRdb lists only in-frame clones, some missing. The sample yields about 120,000 clones, roughly 92% seen once. The sequenced sample was blood. These receptors all stem from a man aged 30 to 45 in good health. The CDR3 runs from the conserved cysteine through the conserved F or W. D genes are given only for firm matches. Rows give clone size only sometimes, using once, few, many, or a class for an expanded clone.

V gene	clone size	J gene	CDR3 length	D gene	CDR3 DNA	CDR3 protein
TRBV7-6	.	TRBJ2-2	19	TRBD1	TGTGCCAGCAGCGAACCTAACCTCCCGGGACAGGGAGTGGTCGGGGAGCTGTTTTTT	CASSEPNLPGQGVVGELFF
TRBV6-5	.	TRBJ1-2	13	.	TGTGCCAGCACCCCCCTAGTGAGCTATGGCTACACCTTC	CASTPLVSYGYTF
TRBV5-1	.	TRBJ1-1	12	.	TGCGCCAGCAGACCATCGACAGGTGGGGCTTTCTTT	CASRPSTGGAFF
TRBV19	once	TRBJ1-1	15	.	TGTGCCAGCTTACAGACAGGAACCCAGACTCTCGAAGCTTTCTTT	CASLQTGTQTLEAFF
TRBV6-1	.	TRBJ2-5	16	.	TGTGCCAGCAGTGGTATATCGATAGAAGATCAAGAGACCCAGTACTTC	CASSGISIEDQETQYF
TRBV2	.	TRBJ1-1	14	.	TGTGCCAGCAGGGTAGGGGACGAGAACACTGAAGCTTTCTTT	CASRVGDENTEAFF
TRBV4-1	.	TRBJ1-6	15	TRBD1	TGCGCCAGCAGCCAAGGACAGGGACTCTTTTCACCCCTCCACTTT	CASSQGQGLFSPLHF
TRBV5-1	.	TRBJ1-4	14	TRBD1	TGCGCCAGCAGCTTGGGAGGGGGCGATGAAAAACTGTTTTTT	CASSLGGGDEKLFF
TRBV10-2	.	TRBJ2-3	16	TRBD2	TGCGCCAGCAGTGAAGTGGGAGCGGGGGGCCAAGATACGCAGTATTTT	CASSEVGAGGQDTQYF
TRBV24-1	.	TRBJ2-3	16	.	TGTGCCACCAGTGGGATCACCCTCAGGGGCACAGATACGCAGTATTTT	CATSGITLRGTDTQYF
TRBV28	.	TRBJ1-2	11	.	TGTGCCAGCGCTACCAGGAATGGCTACACCTTC	CASATRNGYTF
TRBV5-1	.	TRBJ2-7	14	TRBD1	TGCGCCAGCAGCCGACAGGGAGACTCCTACGAGCAGTACTTC	CASSRQGDSYEQYF
TRBV7-9	.	TRBJ2-3	15	.	TGTGCCAGCAGCTTAGCGCGGCAAAGCACAGATACGCAGTATTTT	CASSLARQSTDTQYF
TRBV18	.	TRBJ1-3	17	.	TGTGCCAGCTCACCGATGCCCGCCGTCTCCTCTGGAAACACCATATATTTT	CASSPMPAVSSGNTIYF
TRBV15	.	TRBJ1-6	17	TRBD1	TGTGCCACCAGCAGAGGGGGACAGGGGGGTTATAATTCACCCCTCCACTTT	CATSRGGQGGYNSPLHF
TRBV7-9	.	TRBJ2-2	19	TRBD1	TGTGCCAGCAGCTGGCGGGACAGGGGGCTACTCGCGAACACCGGGGAGCTGTTTTTT	CASSWRDRGLLANTGELFF
TRBV5-5	.	TRBJ1-1	15	.	TGTGCCAGCAGCACTGGCGAGGGGCGATGGACTGAAGCTTTCTTT	CASSTGEGRWTEAFF
TRBV29-1	.	TRBJ1-1	13	TRBD1	TGCAGCGTTTCGGACAGGGTGGACACTGAAGCTTTCTTT	CSVSDRVDTEAFF
TRBV7-3	.	TRBJ2-3	16	.	TGTGCCAGCAGCTTAAATCCAGGGGCGGCGGCAGATACGCAGTATTTT	CASSLNPGAAADTQYF
TRBV19	once	TRBJ1-5	12	.	TGTGCCAGTAGTATAGGGGGGCAGCCCCAGCATTTT	CASSIGGQPQHF
TRBV5-1	.	TRBJ2-2	16	TRBD1	TGCGCCAGCAGCTTGGGACAGGGTGGTAGCACCGGGGAGCTGTTTTTT	CASSLGQGGSTGELFF
TRBV5-6	.	TRBJ1-6	15	.	TGTGCCAGCAGGTCCCAAGGGTCCTATAATTCACCCCTCCACTTT	CASRSQGSYNSPLHF
TRBV2	.	TRBJ1-1	17	.	TGTGCCAGCAGTGAGGACGGGAGGGGTGGTATTTACGCTGAAGCTTTCTTT	CASSEDGRGGIYAEAFF
TRBV6-5	once	TRBJ2-3	14	.	TGTGCCAGCAAGGTCCCCGGGGCGGCAGATACGCAGTATTTT	CASKVPGAADTQYF
TRBV30	.	TRBJ1-1	12	TRBD1	TGTGCCTGGAGTAGACAGGGGGCCGTGTCTTTCTTT	CAWSRQGAVSFF
TRBV28	once	TRBJ1-1	11	.	TGTGCCAGCAGTTTCGCCACTGAAGCTTTCTTT	CASSFATEAFF
TRBV11-2	.	TRBJ1-5	15	.	TGTGCCAGCAGCTCGCAGGGTTCGGGCAATCAGCCCCAGCATTTT	CASSSQGSGNQPQHF
TRBV9	.	TRBJ1-6	15	.	TGTGCCAGCAGCGTGGGGAGCTCCTATAATTCACCCCTCCACTTT	CASSVGSSYNSPLHF
TRBV6-5	once	TRBJ1-2	16	.	TGTGCCAGCAGTTCGTCAGGGGCCTTAAGGAGCTATGGCTACACCTTC	CASSSSGALRSYGYTF
TRBV5-1	.	TRBJ1-2	15	.	TGCGCCAGCAGCGCGTACATCAACTCCAACTATGGCTACACCTTC	CASSAYINSNYGYTF
TRBV27	.	TRBJ1-2	20	TRBD1	TGTGCCAGCAGTGACGCACCTAATTGGGACAGGGGGCTCAAGCCCTATGGCTACACCTTC	CASSDAPNWDRGLKPYGYTF
TRBV5-1	.	TRBJ2-6	17	.	TGCGCCAGCAGCTTTGTAGGAGTAAGCTCTGGGGCCAACGTCCTGACTTTC	CASSFVGVSSGANVLTF
TRBV11-2	.	TRBJ1-2	14	TRBD1	TGTGCCAGCAGCGACCTGACAGGGTCCTATGGCTACACCTTC	CASSDLTGSYGYTF
TRBV2	once	TRBJ1-5	15	TRBD1	TGTGCCAGCAGTGCCGGACAGGGGGCAAATCAGCCCCAGCATTTT	CASSAGQGANQPQHF
TRBV5-5	.	TRBJ2-1	12	.	TGTGCCAGCGGGGATCTAGGGGGTGAGCAGTTCTTC	CASGDLGGEQFF
TRBV5-6	.	TRBJ1-1	12	.	TGTGCCAGCAGCTCCCTTTACACTGAAGCTTTCTTT	CASSSLYTEAFF
TRBV7-8	few	TRBJ2-3	13	.	TGTGCCAGCAGCCCCCCCGAAGGTCATACGCAGTATTTT	CASSPPEGHTQYF